These T cell receptor beta chains were read from a single sample in a study of CDR3 diversity in severe acne. TCRdb redid the calling of the PCR reads with MiXCR, one entry per CDR3 protein. The sample includes around 83,000 distinct CDR3 sequences, 49% of them seen just once. What was sequenced was blood. The receptors come from a male donor with severe acne vulgaris. Each CDR3 is given with its conserved first and last residue. D genes are given only for firm matches. Size tells how often a clone was seen (once, few, many) or the class of an expanded clone, and some rows leave it out.

V gene	CDR3 length	clone size	J gene	D gene	CDR3 DNA	CDR3 protein
TRBV4-1	12	many	TRBJ2-7	-	TGCGCCAGCAGCCTCTACCCTAGCGAGCAGTACTTC	CASSLYPSEQYF
TRBV24-1	13	medium-sized	TRBJ1-1	-	TGTGCCACCAGTGAGACCGGGAACACTGAAGCTTTCTTT	CATSETGNTEAFF
TRBV15	15	-	TRBJ2-5	-	TGTGCCACCAGCAGATCCCCGGGTACAGGAGAGACCCAGTACTTC	CATSRSPGTGETQYF
TRBV24-1	12	-	TRBJ2-7	-	TGTGCCACTTCGGGGACTTTGTACGAGCAGTACTTC	CATSGTLYEQYF
TRBV6-5	13	many	TRBJ1-6	-	TGTGCCAGCACTCAAGGATGGAATTCACCCCTCCACTTT	CASTQGWNSPLHF
TRBV7-6	14	-	TRBJ1-2	-	TGTGCCAGCAGTCCGACAGCTTATGCACCATGGTACACCTTC	CASSPTAYAPWYTF
TRBV29-1	11	-	TRBJ2-7	TRBD2	TGCAGCGCGACGGGGGGAGGCGAGCAGTACTTC	CSATGGGEQYF
TRBV7-6	14	medium-sized	TRBJ2-5	-	TGTGCCAGCAGCTCATCCTCAGGGCCCGGGACCGAGTACTTC	CASSSSSGPGTEYF
TRBV19	15	-	TRBJ2-3	TRBD2	TGTGCCAGTAGCAACCGGGGGGGCCTCGCAGATACGCAGTATTTT	CASSNRGGLADTQYF
TRBV29-1	12	few	TRBJ2-7	-	TGCAGCGTTGAACGCCAGCCCTACGAGCAGTACTTC	CSVERQPYEQYF